Below, one T cell receptor beta chain is given with its context. Its antigen has not been determined. Base qualities are not at hand, and no much larger clone is one base apart. From the cysteine up to the phenylalanine, the CDR3 has a length of 14 residues. Just CDR3 DNA is preserved here, 42 bases in frame from base 1. CDR1 and CDR2 are drawn from the germline V gene: SGDLS, YYNGEE. Trimming costs V 7 bases and J 0 bases, and their ends lie 13 bases apart. The trial excluded patients who had a history of autoimmune disease or were on systemic immunosuppression. Peripheral blood for TCR sequencing was collected from all dose cohorts at baseline, on cycle 4 day 1, and on cycle 7 day 1. Samples came from an open-label, multicenter, first-in-human phase I dose-escalation trial of ivuxolimab. The trial enrolled adults with locally advanced or metastatic head and neck squamous cell, hepatocellular, melanoma or renal cell carcinoma. Before TCR sequencing, CD4+ T cells and CD8+ T cells from peripheral blood were sorted into separate populations.

The data stem from a study of OX40 agonist ivuxolimab in advanced cancers. Context from the whole study: The costimulatory receptor OX40 (CD134) was targeted by ivuxolimab, a fully human IgG2 agonistic monoclonal antibody. Intravenous ivuxolimab was administered to patients every 2 weeks at six dose levels: 0.01, 0.1, 0.3, 1.5, 3 and 10 mg/kg. Of the approximately 50 dose-escalation patients, hepatocellular carcinoma was present in 19, melanoma in approximately 15, renal cell carcinoma in 9 and head and neck cancer in 9. The dose-escalation cohort was roughly 83% male with a mean age of about 60 years, ranging from about 20 to 85. Patients were allowed to have had prior anti-PD-1, anti-PD-L1 or anti-CTLA-4 therapy, and around 40% of the dose-escalation patients had previously received checkpoint inhibitors. Partial responses were achieved by three dose-escalation patients, of whom one had hepatocellular carcinoma and two had cutaneous melanoma. Peripheral TCRbeta sequencing was intended to test whether TCR sequence diversity was altered and clonal T-cell expansion was caused by ivuxolimab. The paper describes the monotherapy dose-escalation part (N = 52 patients) of the phase I trial of ivuxolimab. The full study reports these points: Clonal expansion of both CD4+ and CD8+ blood T cells was observed from baseline to week 6 at doses 0.1 to 3.0 mg/kg. The antigen specificity of the peripheral T cells that underwent clonal expansion was not determined. Low levels of normalized T-cell clonal expansion were also shown by some nonresponding patients. On average, CD8+ T cells showed more expanded clones than CD4+ T cells after ivuxolimab. In the 0.1-3.0 mg/kg groups, partial responders were among the patients with the lowest normalized peripheral clonal expansion, particularly in CD8+ T cells.

For sequencing of the TCRbeta CDR3 region, genomic DNA was extracted from the sorted cells. The immunoSEQ Assay was used to sequence the TCRbeta CDR3 regions. This is the immuneACCESS table as TCRdb keeps it, with only in-frame sequences that have V and J called. A part of the clones is gone; compared with another copy, unresolved V genes explain less than half, and the rest is unexplained. The sample table shows tens of thousands of clones, and roughly 85% are seen once. The ten top clones hold approximately 15% of the sample. The TCR was taken from an adult with an advanced solid tumor such as melanoma, head and neck, liver or kidney cancer. Here the sequenced sample was CD4+ or CD8+ T cells sorted from blood, taken in a trial of the OX40 agonist ivuxolimab. The sequence links TRBV9 to TRBJ1-1; the D gene cannot be resolved reliably. The DNA reads TGTGCCAGCGCGCCCTTCCCATTGAACACTGAAGCTTTCTTT. This gives the protein CASAPFPLNTEAFF.